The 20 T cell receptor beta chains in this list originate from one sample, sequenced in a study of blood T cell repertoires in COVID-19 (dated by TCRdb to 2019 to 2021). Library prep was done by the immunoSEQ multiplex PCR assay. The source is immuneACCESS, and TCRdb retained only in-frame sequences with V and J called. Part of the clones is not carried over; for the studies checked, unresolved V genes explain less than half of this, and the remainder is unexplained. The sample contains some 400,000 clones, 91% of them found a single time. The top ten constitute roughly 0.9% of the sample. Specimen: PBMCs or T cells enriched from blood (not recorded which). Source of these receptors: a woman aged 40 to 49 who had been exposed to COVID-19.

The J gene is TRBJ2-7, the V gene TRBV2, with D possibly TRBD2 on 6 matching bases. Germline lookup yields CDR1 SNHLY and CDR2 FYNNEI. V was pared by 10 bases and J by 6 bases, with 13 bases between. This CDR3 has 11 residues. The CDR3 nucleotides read TGTGCCATCCTAGAGGGAGGCGAGCAGTACTTC. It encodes CAILEGGEQYF.

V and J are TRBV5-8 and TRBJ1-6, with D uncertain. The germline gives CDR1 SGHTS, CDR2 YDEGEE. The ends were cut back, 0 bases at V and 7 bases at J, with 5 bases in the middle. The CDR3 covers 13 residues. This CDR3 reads CASSLGLNSPLHF. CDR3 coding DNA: TGTGCCAGCAGCTTGGGTCTAAATTCACCCCTCCACTTT.

The CDR3 DNA reads as TGCGCCAGCAGCTTGGGACTCCTACCACGGAACACCGGGGAGCTGTTTTTT. Translating it yields CASSLGLLPRNTGELFF. The rearrangement links TRBV5-1 to TRBJ2-2; D not resolved. Trimming cost V 0 bases and J 1 base, with 13 bases left between them. CDR1 is SGHRS, CDR2 YFSETQ, per germline. This CDR3 has 17 amino acids.

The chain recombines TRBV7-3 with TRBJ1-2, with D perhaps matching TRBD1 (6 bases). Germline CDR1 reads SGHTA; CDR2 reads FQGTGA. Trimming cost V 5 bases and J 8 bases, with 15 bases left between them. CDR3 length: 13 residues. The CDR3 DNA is TGTGCCAGCAGCCCTCGCCCAGGGACAGGCTACACCTTC. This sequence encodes CASSPRPGTGYTF.

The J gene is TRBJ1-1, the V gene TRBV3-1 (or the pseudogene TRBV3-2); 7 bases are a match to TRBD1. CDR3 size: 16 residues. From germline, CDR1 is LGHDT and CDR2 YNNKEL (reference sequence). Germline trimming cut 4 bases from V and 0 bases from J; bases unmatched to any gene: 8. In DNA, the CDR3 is TGTGCCAGCAGCCGGCGACAGGGCTTCATGAACACTGAAGCTTTCTTT. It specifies CASSRRQGFMNTEAFF.

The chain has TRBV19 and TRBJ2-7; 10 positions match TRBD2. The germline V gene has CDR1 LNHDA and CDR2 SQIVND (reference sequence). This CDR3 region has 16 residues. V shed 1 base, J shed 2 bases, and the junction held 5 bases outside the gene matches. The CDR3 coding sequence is TGTGCCAGTAGTATAGTCGGGACTAGCGCCACCTACGAGCAGTACTTC. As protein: CASSIVGTSATYEQYF.

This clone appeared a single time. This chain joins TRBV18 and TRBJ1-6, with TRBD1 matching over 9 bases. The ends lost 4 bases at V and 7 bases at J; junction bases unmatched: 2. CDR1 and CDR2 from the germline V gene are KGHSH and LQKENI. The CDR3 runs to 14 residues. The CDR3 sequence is CASSHGQGNSPLHF. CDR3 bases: TGTGCCAGCTCACACGGACAGGGGAATTCACCCCTCCACTTT.

The CDR3 sequence is CATSRDSGGYEQYF. CDR3 DNA sequence: TGTGCCACCAGCAGAGATAGCGGGGGCTACGAGCAGTACTTC. The chain couples TRBV15 to TRBJ2-7, with TRBD2 matching over 9 bases. The J segment lost 3 bases and the V segment lost 0 bases, leaving 0 bases of the junction unmatched. In germline, CDR1 is LNHNV, CDR2 YYDKDF (reference sequence). CDR3 length: 14 residues.

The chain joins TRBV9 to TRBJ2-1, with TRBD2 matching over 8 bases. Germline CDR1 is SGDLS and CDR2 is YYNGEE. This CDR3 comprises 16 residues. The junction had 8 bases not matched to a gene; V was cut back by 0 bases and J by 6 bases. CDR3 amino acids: CASSVVGGGPSNEQFF. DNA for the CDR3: TGTGCCAGCAGCGTAGTCGGGGGGGGCCCGAGCAATGAGCAGTTCTTC.

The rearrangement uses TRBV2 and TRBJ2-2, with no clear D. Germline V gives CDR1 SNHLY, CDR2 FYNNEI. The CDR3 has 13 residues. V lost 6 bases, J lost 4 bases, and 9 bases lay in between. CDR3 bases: TGTGCCAGCAGCCTCACTCGCACCGGGGAGCTGTTTTTT. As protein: CASSLTRTGELFF.

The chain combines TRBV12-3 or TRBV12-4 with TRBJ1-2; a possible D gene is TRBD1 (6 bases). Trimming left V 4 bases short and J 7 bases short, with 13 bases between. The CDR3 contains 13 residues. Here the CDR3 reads CASSSTGSGGYTF. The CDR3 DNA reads TGTGCCAGCAGTTCCACAGGGAGTGGTGGCTACACCTTC.

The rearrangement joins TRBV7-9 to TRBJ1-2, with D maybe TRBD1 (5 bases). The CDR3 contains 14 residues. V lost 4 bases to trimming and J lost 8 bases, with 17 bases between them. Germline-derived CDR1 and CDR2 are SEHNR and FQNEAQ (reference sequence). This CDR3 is CASSSPGSGGGYTF. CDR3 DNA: TGTGCCAGCAGCTCTCCGGGCTCGGGGGGAGGCTACACCTTC.

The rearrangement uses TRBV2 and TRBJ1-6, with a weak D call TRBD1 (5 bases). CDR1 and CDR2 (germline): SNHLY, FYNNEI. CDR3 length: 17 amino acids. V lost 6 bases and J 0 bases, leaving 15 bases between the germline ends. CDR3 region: CASSSITGSSYNSPLHF. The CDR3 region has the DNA TGTGCCAGCAGCTCCATCACAGGAAGCTCCTATAATTCACCCCTCCACTTT.

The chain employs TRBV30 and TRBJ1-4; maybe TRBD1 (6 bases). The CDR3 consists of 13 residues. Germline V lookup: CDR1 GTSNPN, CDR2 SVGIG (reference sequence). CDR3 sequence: CVLSGRGDEKLFF. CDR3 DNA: TGTGTCTTATCCGGCAGGGGTGACGAAAAACTGTTTTTT.

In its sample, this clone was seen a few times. CDR3 nucleotides: TGTGCCAGCAGTTTACCCTGGACTAGCGGGGTTCCTCCCGGCGAGCAGTACTTC. This sequence encodes CASSLPWTSGVPPGEQYF. The chain has TRBV27 and TRBJ2-7; 12 bases map to TRBD2. The trim removed 2 bases at V and 6 bases at J, leaving 14 bases unmatched. The V gene's germline CDR1 is MNHEY and CDR2 SMNVEV (reference sequence). The CDR3 contains 18 residues.

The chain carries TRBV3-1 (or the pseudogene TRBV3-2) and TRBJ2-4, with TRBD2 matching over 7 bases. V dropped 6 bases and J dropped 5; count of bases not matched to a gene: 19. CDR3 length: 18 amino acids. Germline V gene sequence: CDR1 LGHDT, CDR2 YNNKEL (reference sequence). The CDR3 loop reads CASSPLGPAGSPQNIQYF. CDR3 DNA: TGTGCCAGCAGTCCTCTAGGGCCAGCGGGGAGTCCACAAAACATTCAGTACTTC.

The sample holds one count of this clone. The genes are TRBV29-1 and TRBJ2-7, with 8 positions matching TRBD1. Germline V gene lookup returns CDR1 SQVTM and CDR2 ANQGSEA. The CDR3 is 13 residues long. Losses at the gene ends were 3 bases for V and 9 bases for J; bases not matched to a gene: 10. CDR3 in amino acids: CSVDIAGGAGQYF. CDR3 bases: TGCAGCGTTGATATCGCAGGGGGCGCCGGGCAGTACTTC.

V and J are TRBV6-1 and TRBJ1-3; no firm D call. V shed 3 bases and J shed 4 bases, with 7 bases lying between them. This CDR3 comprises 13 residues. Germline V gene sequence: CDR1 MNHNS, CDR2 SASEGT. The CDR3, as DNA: TGTGCCAGCAGTGAGAACTCCGGAAACACCATATATTTT. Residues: CASSENSGNTIYF.

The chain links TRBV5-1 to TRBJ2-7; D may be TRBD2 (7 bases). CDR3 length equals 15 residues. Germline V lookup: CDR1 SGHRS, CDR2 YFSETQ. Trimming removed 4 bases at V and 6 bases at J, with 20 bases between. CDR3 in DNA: TGCGCCAGCAGCCCCCTTCATGGGGGGGGGCCCGAGCAGTACTTC. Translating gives CASSPLHGGGPEQYF. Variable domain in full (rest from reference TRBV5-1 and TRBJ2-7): KAGVTQTPRYLIKTRGQQVTLSCSPISGHRSVSWYQQTPGQGLQFLFEYFSETQRNKGNFPGRFSGRQFSNSRSEMNVSTLELGDSALYLCASSPLHGGGPEQYFGPGTRLTVT.

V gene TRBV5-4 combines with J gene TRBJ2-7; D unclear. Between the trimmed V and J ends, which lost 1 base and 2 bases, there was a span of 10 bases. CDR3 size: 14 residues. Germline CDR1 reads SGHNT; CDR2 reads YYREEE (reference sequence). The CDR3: CASSLQVNTYEQYF. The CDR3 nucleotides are TGTGCCAGCAGCTTGCAGGTTAACACCTACGAGCAGTACTTC.